This T cell receptor beta chain stems from a study of graft-versus-host responses after intestinal transplantation. Study summary: Every transplant recipient was induced with anti-thymocyte globulin, then maintained on tacrolimus and steroids for two to three years.

The length of the CDR3 is 15 residues. Trimming cost V 4 bases and J 5 bases, with 17 bases left between them. The germline V gene encodes CDR1 PRHDT and CDR2 FYEKMQ (reference sequence). Data came from immunoSEQ multiplex PCR; TCRdb stores just in-frame clones and leaves some out. Of 70,000 to 95,000 clones in the sample, 85% to 95% were seen once. On this clone itself: Its antigen is undetermined.

The source was unstimulated CD8+ T cells sorted from spleen or lymph node cells, collected before transplant. This clonotype was obtained from a human donor who was the organ donor for an intestinal transplant. The chain has TRBV13 and TRBJ1-1; TRBD1 might be the D (5 bases). The CDR3 nucleotides read TGTGCCAGCAGCTCACCCCCCCAGGGAAGGACTGAAGCTTTCTTT. As protein: CASSSPPQGRTEAFF.